This TCR beta chain was sequenced for a study of vaccination and CD4 T cells after COVID-19. Treatment of the sample: roughly 10-day PBMC culture with coronavirus spike peptide pools or control peptides (ViraFEST assay). Concerning this clonotype itself: Its target is unknown.

The V end lost 3 bases, the J end lost 4 bases, and 16 bases lay between the germline ends. The germline V gene encodes CDR1 DFQATT and CDR2 SNEGSKA (reference sequence). The CDR3 spans 14 residues. The Oncomine TCR Beta short-read assay was what sequenced the DNA obtained from cultured CD4+ T cells. TCRdb passed the PCR reads through MiXCR, listing each CDR3 protein once. The table lists around 15,000 distinct CDR3 sequences, approximately 52% of them singletons. The receptor comes from a human donor who had recovered from COVID-19. This sequence joins TRBV20-1 and TRBJ2-7; no clear D gene. Sequencing was carried out using CD4+ T cells from blood, cultured in vitro. The CDR3 sequence: CSARDPRAHYEQYF. The CDR3 nucleotides read TGCAGTGCTAGGGACCCTAGGGCCCATTACGAGCAGTACTTC.